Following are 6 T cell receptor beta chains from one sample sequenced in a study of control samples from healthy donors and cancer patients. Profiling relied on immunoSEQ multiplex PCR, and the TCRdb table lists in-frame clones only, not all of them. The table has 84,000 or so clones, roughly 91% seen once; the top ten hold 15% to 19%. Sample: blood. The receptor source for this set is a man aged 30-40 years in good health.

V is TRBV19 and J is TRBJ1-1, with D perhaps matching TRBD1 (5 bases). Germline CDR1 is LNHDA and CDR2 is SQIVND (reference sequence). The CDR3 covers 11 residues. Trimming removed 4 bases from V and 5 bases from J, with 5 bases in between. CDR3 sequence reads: CASSKGTEAFF. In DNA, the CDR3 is TGTGCCAGTAGTAAGGGGACTGAAGCTTTCTTT.

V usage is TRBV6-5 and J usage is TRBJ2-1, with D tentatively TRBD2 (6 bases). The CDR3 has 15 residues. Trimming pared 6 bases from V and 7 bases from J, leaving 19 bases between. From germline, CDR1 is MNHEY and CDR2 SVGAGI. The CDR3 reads CASRLAAGKANEQFF. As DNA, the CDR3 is TGTGCCAGCAGGCTGGCTGCGGGGAAGGCTAATGAGCAGTTCTTC.

This chain's CDR3 is CASSQVVPFWGGCEQFF. In DNA, the CDR3 is TGTGCCAGCAGCCAAGTGGTGCCTTTTTGGGGGGGATGTGAGCAGTTCTTC. The chain combines TRBV14 with TRBJ2-1, with 7 bases matching TRBD2. Germline assignment: CDR1 SGHDN and CDR2 FVKESK. With 1 base clipped from V and 9 bases from J, the junction kept 15 bases outside the gene matches. The CDR3 has 17 amino acids.

The CDR3 nucleotides are TGCGCCAGCAGCCTAGGCGGCGGGGGGGTTTCTTACACAGATACGCAGTATTTT. Translation: CASSLGGGGVSYTDTQYF. V usage is TRBV4-3 and J usage is TRBJ2-3, with 9 bases identical to TRBD2. This CDR3 has 18 residues. V gave up 4 bases and J gave up 2 bases; unmatched junction bases: 13. Germline assignment: CDR1 LGHNA and CDR2 YSLEER.

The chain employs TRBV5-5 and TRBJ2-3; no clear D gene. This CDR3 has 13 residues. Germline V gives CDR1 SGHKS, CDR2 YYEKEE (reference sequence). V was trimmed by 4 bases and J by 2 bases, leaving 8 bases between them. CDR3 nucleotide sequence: TGTGCCAGCAGCAGTCAGGCCACAGATACGCAGTATTTT. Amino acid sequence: CASSSQATDTQYF.

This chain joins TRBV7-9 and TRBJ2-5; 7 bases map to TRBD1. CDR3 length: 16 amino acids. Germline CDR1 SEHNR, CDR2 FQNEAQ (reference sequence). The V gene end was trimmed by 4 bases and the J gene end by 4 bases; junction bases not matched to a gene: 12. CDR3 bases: TGTGCCAGCAGCTCCCGACAGGGTTTGGTGGCAGAGACCCAGTACTTC. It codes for CASSSRQGLVAETQYF.